The next 17 T cell receptor beta chains were all read from a single sample in a study of tumor-infiltrating lymphocytes in oesophageal squamous cell carcinoma. TCRdb re-called the PCR reads with MiXCR, one entry per CDR3 protein. The repertoire has about 10,000 distinct CDR3 sequences, approximately 61% of them found once; the top ten carry 25% to 30%. The sequenced material came from esophageal tumor tissue. The receptors derive from a female donor with esophageal squamous cell carcinoma.

This clonotype was seen only a few times. The chain joins TRBV5-6 to TRBJ1-2; TRBD1 aligns across 9 bases. The V segment lost 5 bases and the J segment 3 bases; nucleotides outside the gene matches: 8. Germline V gene lookup returns CDR1 SGHDT and CDR2 YYEEEE. The length of the CDR3 is 15 residues. CDR3 DNA sequence: TGTGCCAGCAGGTTAGGACAGGGGAGAGACTATGGCTACACCTTC. Protein product: CASRLGQGRDYGYTF.

The genes are TRBV7-3 and TRBJ2-7; 8 positions agree with TRBD2. TRBJ2-1 matches the DNA end more closely, so the J call is doubtful. Germline V gives CDR1 SGHTA, CDR2 FQGTGA. There are 15 residues in the CDR3. CDR3 residues: CASSFTGGAYNEQFF. The CDR3 bases are TGTGCCAGCAGCTTCACGGGAGGGGCCTACAATGAGCAGTTCTTC.

This clonotype occurred once. The genes are TRBV7-6 and TRBJ2-3; perhaps D is TRBD1 or TRBD2 (5 bases each). The end of the DNA is better explained by TRBJ2-7, so the J call may be wrong. The CDR3 extends over 14 amino acids. CDR1 SGHVS and CDR2 FNYEAQ come from the germline V gene. CDR3 bases: TGTGCCAGCAGCTTTAGGGACCCTCCAGATACGCAGTACTTC. It translates to CASSFRDPPDTQYF.

The chain links TRBV7-6 to TRBJ2-5; 13 positions match TRBD2. Near its end, the DNA agrees better with TRBJ2-1, so the J call may be wrong. This CDR3 is built from 22 residues. Germline V CDR1 and CDR2: SGHVS, FNYEAQ. This CDR3 is CASSLAPSLMGTSGVIHNEQFF. In DNA, the CDR3 is TGTGCCAGCAGCTTAGCGCCCTCACTCATGGGGACTAGCGGGGTTATTCACAATGAGCAGTTCTTC.

This clonotype is medium-sized by share. This chain links TRBV25-1 with TRBJ2-3, with TRBD2 as a possible D gene (6 bases). Germline V gives CDR1 MGHDK, CDR2 SYGVNS. Trimming removed 8 bases at V and 4 bases at J, with 13 bases between. The CDR3 extends over 13 amino acids. As DNA, the CDR3 is TGTGCCAGCTTGGGGACTTGGGCAGATACGCAGTATTTT. As protein: CASLGTWADTQYF.

In regard to this clonotype: Since the CDR3 does not end with the conserved phenylalanine or tryptophan, this likely comes from a read error. It is unclear where the CDR3 begins or ends on the DNA, so no DNA is shown, and the CDR3 is as TCRdb lists it. V usage is TRBV6-5 and J usage is TRBJ2-1; the table's D call TRBD2 went unverified against the DNA. Including both end residues, the CDR3 is 16 amino acids long. Germline loops: CDR1 MNHEY, CDR2 SVGAGI. CDR3 in amino acids: CASSYAGPGSPLHFGN.

This clonotype was picked up a small number of times. The chain combines TRBV7-6 with TRBJ2-5; TRBD2 matches 8 bases. The CDR3 runs 13 residues. From germline, CDR1 is SGHVS and CDR2 FNYEAQ. The ends lost 5 bases at V and 3 bases at J; junction bases unmatched: 2. The CDR3 loop reads CASSPGGKETQYF. The CDR3 DNA reads as TGTGCCAGCAGCCCGGGGGGGAAAGAGACCCAGTACTTC.

This clonotype was observed many times. A read error may be the cause here, since a much bigger clone is one base away. The CDR3 sequence: CASSSGGPRLEQYF. The DNA for the CDR3 is TGTGCCAGCAGTTCGGGAGGGCCTCGGTTGGAGCAGTACTTC. The chain carries TRBV28 and TRBJ2-7; 8 nucleotides match TRBD2. The CDR3 extends over 14 amino acids. The V gene's germline CDR1 is MDHEN and CDR2 SYDVKM. Trimming cost V 4 bases and J 7 bases; bases outside gene matches: 9.

Sample share makes this clonotype medium-sized (0.01 to 0.1%). The J gene is TRBJ2-7, the V gene TRBV7-2, with 11 bases identical to TRBD2. Germline trimming cut 8 bases from V and 7 bases from J; bases unmatched to any gene: 16. The CDR3 totals 16 residues. CDR1 and CDR2 from the germline V gene are SGHTA and FQGNSA. The CDR3 DNA follows: TGTGCCAGCCTGGGGGCAAGTACTAGCGGGAGTGGTGAGCAGTACTTC. This codes for CASLGASTSGSGEQYF.

By sample share, this clonotype is medium-sized (0.01 to 0.1%). V is TRBV28 and J is TRBJ2-1; 8 bases map to TRBD2. Germline V lookup: CDR1 MDHEN, CDR2 SYDVKM. The V and J ends lost 4 bases and 10 bases, in that order; junction bases with no gene match: 9. The length of the CDR3 is 14 residues. This CDR3 is CASSSGGPRLEQFF. CDR3 nucleotides: TGTGCCAGCAGTTCGGGAGGGCCTCGGTTGGAGCAGTTCTTC.

The rearrangement joins TRBV6-2 or TRBV6-3 to TRBJ2-3; D might be TRBD2 (5 bases). The germline V gene has CDR1 MNHEY and CDR2 SVGEGT. The V gene lost 5 bases and the J gene lost 3 bases, with 12 bases spanning the gap. The CDR3 has 14 amino acids. CDR3 region: CASSISARTDTQYF. In DNA, the CDR3 is TGTGCCAGCAGTATTAGCGCAAGGACAGATACGCAGTATTTT.

This clonotype counts as medium-sized. The J gene is TRBJ2-7, the V gene TRBV6-1, with a weak D call TRBD1 (5 bases). Germline CDR1 MNHNS, CDR2 SASEGT. Trimming removed 6 bases at V and 3 bases at J, with 15 bases between. There are 14 residues in the CDR3. The CDR3, as DNA: TGTGCCAGCAGGAGGCAGGGATCAAACTACGAGCAGTACTTC. It codes for CASRRQGSNYEQYF.

About this clonotype: The junction does not match germline at one end; this may be a read error. CDR3 sequence reads: CVSTSQVQAYEQYF. Here the CDR3 DNA reads TGTGTCAGCACCTCACAGGTTCAGGCCTACGAGCAGTACTTC. The chain combines TRBV7-9 with TRBJ2-7; a possible D gene is TRBD1 (5 bases). Germline-derived CDR1 and CDR2 are SEHNR and FQNEAQ (reference sequence). This CDR3 is 14 amino acids long.

By share, this clonotype counts as large. This rearrangement joins TRBV12-5 to TRBJ1-2; no definite D call. The CDR3 covers 24 residues. Germline CDR1 reads LGHNT; CDR2 reads FRNRAP. V lost 0 bases and J 3 bases, leaving 38 bases between the germline ends. CDR3 protein: CASGLVLLPDYFVPAAAKDYGYTF. Here the CDR3 DNA reads TGTGCTAGTGGTTTGGTATTGCTTCCGGACTACTTTGTGCCCGCCGCGGCCAAGGACTATGGCTACACCTTC.

This chain uses TRBV7-9 with TRBJ2-7; 12 bases are shared with TRBD2. The ends lost 5 bases at V and 0 bases at J; junction bases unmatched: 5. The CDR3 runs to 16 residues. Germline CDR1 SEHNR, CDR2 FQNEAQ (reference sequence). This CDR3 is CASSLGLAGTSYEQYF. The CDR3 nucleotides read TGTGCCAGCAGCCTCGGACTAGCGGGGACCTCCTACGAGCAGTACTTC.

Sample share makes this clonotype medium-sized (0.01 to 0.1%). The CDR3 DNA reads TGTGCCAGCAGTTACGGAGGGACAGGGGGCTCTGGCTACACCTTC. The encoded protein is CASSYGGTGGSGYTF. The chain combines TRBV6-6 with TRBJ1-2; 12 positions agree with TRBD1. Germline trimming cut 2 bases from V and 7 bases from J; bases unmatched to any gene: 5. The CDR3 totals 15 residues. Germline CDR1 is MNHNY and CDR2 is SVGAGI (reference sequence).

The V and J genes are TRBV7-2 and TRBJ2-5; D is ambiguous. This CDR3 has 14 residues. Trimming left V 5 bases short and J 5 bases short, with 15 bases between. In germline, CDR1 is SGHTA, CDR2 FQGNSA. The CDR3 bases are TGTGCCAGCAGCACCGGACCAGTCGGGGAGACCCAGTACTTC. Its translation: CASSTGPVGETQYF.